The clone carrying this TCR beta chain is large within its sample. The data derive from a study of blood T cell repertoires in COVID-19. Study-wide context: Whether acute or convalescent, the COVID-19 samples came from the United States, Italy and Spain. PBMCs, B-cell-depleted T cells, or T cells were the source of the cDNA or gDNA that made up the material.

In the authors' methods: Quantification of nucleated cells was approximated via reference gene primer amplification. Assay: immunoSEQ multiplex PCR; the TCRdb copy retains only in-frame clones and omits some. Clone size and V and J calls were adopted from that table, with D and trimming inferred from the DNA. In the table there are roughly 140,000 clones, around 80% of which are singletons. The junction had 5 bases not matched to a gene; V was cut back by 4 bases and J by 4 bases. This CDR3 contains 15 residues. The V gene's germline CDR1 is KGHSH and CDR2 LQKENI. The specimen sequenced was peripheral blood. This chain connects TRBV18 to TRBJ2-7; 12 bases are a match to TRBD2. The receptor comes from a woman older than 75 in a cohort sampled during active or convalescent COVID-19. The CDR3 DNA follows: TGTGCCAGCTCACAAGCTAGCGGGGGGGAGTACGAGCAGTACTTC. Translation: CASSQASGGEYEQYF.